Shown below are 13 T cell receptor beta chains from a single sample sequenced in a study of beta chain features in type 1 diabetes. Notes on the study in general: All four CD4+ subsets from Type 1 diabetes patients carried moderately but significantly shorter TCRB CDR3s.

The whole isolated RNA underwent reverse transcription, so sequencing captured expressed TCRB transcripts. Sequencing used immunoSEQ multiplex PCR; TCRdb keeps in-frame clones, though not all of them. The sample contains 20,000 to 25,000 clones, about three fifths of which appear only once. These TCRs are of unknown antigen specificity. The sequenced sample consisted of stem cell memory CD4+ T cells from blood. The receptors were gathered from a man aged 18 to 30 with type 1 diabetes.

This rearrangement joins TRBV5-8 to TRBJ2-1; 10 bases are shared with TRBD2. Germline-derived CDR1 and CDR2 are SGHTS and YDEGEE. J lost 5 bases, V lost 1 base, and 9 bases had no gene match. The CDR3 spans 17 residues. The DNA for the CDR3 is TGTGCCAGCAGCTTGTCTTTAGCGGGAGGTCGAGACAATGAGCAGTTCTTC. The encoded protein is CASSLSLAGGRDNEQFF.

A few counts support this clone. The chain has TRBV11-3 and TRBJ2-3, with D perhaps matching TRBD1 (5 bases). CDR3 size: 13 residues. Trimming left V 5 bases short and J 2 bases short, with 8 bases between. Per the germline V gene, CDR1 is SGHNT and CDR2 is YENEEA. In DNA, the CDR3 is TGTGCCAGCAGCCCGGACACCACAGATACGCAGTATTTT. Its protein product is CASSPDTTDTQYF.

The chain has TRBV5-4 and TRBJ1-1; 8 bases are a match to TRBD1. Germline trimming cut 3 bases from V and 4 bases from J; bases unmatched to any gene: 2. This CDR3 has 13 amino acids. Germline V gene lookup returns CDR1 SGHNT and CDR2 YYREEE (reference sequence). The CDR3 DNA follows: TGTGCCAGCAGCTCGGACAGGGCCACTGAAGCTTTCTTT. Translation gives CASSSDRATEAFF.

This clone was detected only a few times. The chain uses TRBV10-3 and TRBJ2-1; 9 nucleotides line up with TRBD1. V was pared by 7 bases and J by 6 bases, with 13 bases of the junction left unmatched. Germline V gene data show CDR1 as ENHRY and CDR2 as SYGVKD. This CDR3 contains 16 residues. Here the CDR3 reads CAINRRSRQGVNEQFF. DNA for the CDR3: TGTGCCATCAATCGTCGTAGCCGACAGGGGGTCAATGAGCAGTTCTTC.

V is TRBV19 and J is TRBJ2-2, with TRBD2 matching over 9 bases. The CDR3 has 18 amino acids. Germline V gene data show CDR1 as LNHDA and CDR2 as SQIVND (reference sequence). V shed 6 bases and J 3 bases; nucleotides not matched to a gene: 14. CDR3 in amino acids: CASRGLGLAGEYTGELFF. The CDR3 coding sequence is TGTGCCAGTAGGGGCCTTGGCTTAGCGGGAGAGTACACCGGGGAGCTGTTTTTT.

The V and J genes are TRBV6-1 and TRBJ1-1; no firm D call. Trimming pared 4 bases from V and 2 bases from J, leaving 8 bases between. This CDR3 spans 13 amino acids. CDR1 is MNHNS, CDR2 SASEGT, per germline. The CDR3 DNA reads as TGTGCCAGCAGTGCGGGAGAAAACACTGAAGCTTTCTTT. It codes for CASSAGENTEAFF.

The sample holds a few counts of this clone. The gene calls are TRBV18 and TRBJ2-5, with 8 bases fitting TRBD1. Germline V gene lookup returns CDR1 KGHSH and CDR2 LQKENI. The CDR3 runs to 15 residues. The junction had 3 bases not matched to a gene; V was cut back by 3 bases and J by 0 bases. CDR3 nucleotides: TGTGCCAGCTCACCGGACAGGGCTTACCAAGAGACCCAGTACTTC. It encodes CASSPDRAYQETQYF.

The chain uses TRBV7-2 and TRBJ2-5; 9 bases match TRBD1. V was pared by 1 base and J by 7 bases, with 13 bases of the junction left unmatched. CDR3 length: 17 residues. CDR1 and CDR2 (germline): SGHTA, FQGNSA. The CDR3: CASSLEWGQGVRGTQYF. The CDR3 DNA reads TGTGCCAGCAGCTTAGAATGGGGACAGGGCGTCAGAGGGACCCAGTACTTC.

J is TRBJ2-5 and V is TRBV5-6, with D hard to call. In germline, CDR1 is SGHDT, CDR2 YYEEEE. Trimming cost V 3 bases and J 5 bases, with 5 bases left between them. The CDR3 covers 11 residues. This chain's CDR3 is CASSSHETQYF. The CDR3, as DNA: TGTGCCAGCAGCTCACATGAGACCCAGTACTTC.

In nucleotides, the CDR3 is TGTGCCAGCCGAATACCTAGCGGGGGGGCGCTGAATGAGCAGTTCTTC. Protein product: CASRIPSGGALNEQFF. The gene calls are TRBV27 and TRBJ2-1, with 12 bases matching TRBD2. Germline V gene lookup returns CDR1 MNHEY and CDR2 SMNVEV (reference sequence). The CDR3 has 16 amino acids. The ends lost 8 bases at V and 7 bases at J; junction bases unmatched: 12.

The chain is built from TRBV4-3 and TRBJ2-7; 8 nucleotides agree with TRBD2. This CDR3 region has 16 residues. With 0 bases clipped from V and 3 bases from J, the junction kept 7 bases outside the gene matches. Germline V gene lookup returns CDR1 LGHNA and CDR2 YSLEER. The CDR3 here is CASSQDRRGVFYEQYF. The DNA of the CDR3 is TGCGCCAGCAGCCAAGATCGGCGGGGGGTATTCTACGAGCAGTACTTC.

This chain connects TRBV18 to TRBJ1-1; D is undetermined. This CDR3 spans 12 amino acids. The germline gives CDR1 KGHSH, CDR2 LQKENI. V was shortened by 2 bases and J by 7 bases, with 8 bases between the two germline ends. The CDR3 is CASSPTEIEAFF. DNA of the CDR3: TGTGCCAGCTCACCAACAGAAATTGAAGCTTTCTTT.

The chain combines TRBV28 with TRBJ2-1; maybe TRBD2 (6 bases). The CDR3 is 13 residues long. V lost 7 bases and J 7 bases, leaving 14 bases between the germline ends. Looked up from germline, CDR1 is MDHEN and CDR2 is SYDVKM. The CDR3 DNA reads TGTGCCAGCACTCCGGGGAGCGGGAATGAGCAGTTCTTC. It encodes CASTPGSGNEQFF.